These 20 T cell receptor beta chains share one sample of origin, sequenced in a study of cytomegalovirus exposure and HLA in healthy donors. Primers for the PCR totalled 60 Vbeta and 13 Jbeta. Clones were read by immunoSEQ multiplex PCR, and TCRdb kept only the in-frame ones, dropping some. Seen here are about 130,000 clones, 70% to 80% observed once, and the top ten hold around 1.8%. Sequenced: PBMCs. Receptors originate from a woman between 45 and 60 years old in good health and CMV-seronegative.

The chain employs TRBV7-3 and TRBJ2-6, with a possible D match to TRBD2 (6 bases). Deletions cut 5 bases from V and 0 bases from J, with 11 bases between. The germline gives CDR1 SGHTA, CDR2 FQGTGA. The length of the CDR3 is 16 residues. The CDR3 coding sequence is TGTGCCAGCAGCCCTGACGGGGGCTCTGGGGCCAACGTCCTGACTTTC. Its protein is CASSPDGGSGANVLTF.

The genes are TRBV10-1 and TRBJ1-5, with D possibly being TRBD1 (5 bases). The V end lost 8 bases, the J end lost 5 bases, and 7 bases lay between the germline ends. The CDR3 contains 11 residues. Germline V gives CDR1 WNHNN, CDR2 SYGVQD (reference sequence). The CDR3: CASPRDQPQHF. CDR3 nucleotides: TGCGCCAGCCCCAGGGATCAGCCCCAGCATTTT.

The J gene is TRBJ1-5, the V gene TRBV18; the D is unclear. V shed 1 base and J shed 2 bases, with 6 bases lying between them. Germline CDR1 reads KGHSH; CDR2 reads LQKENI. The CDR3 totals 14 residues. The DNA for the CDR3 is TGTGCCAGCTCACCACAGCAGGGCAATCAGCCCCAGCATTTT. Its protein is CASSPQQGNQPQHF.

J is TRBJ2-1 and V is TRBV7-2; the D is unclear. V lost 5 bases to trimming and J lost 2 bases, with 7 bases between them. The V gene's germline CDR1 is SGHTA and CDR2 FQGNSA. The CDR3 contains 13 residues. CDR3 in amino acids: CASSHDTYNEQFF. CDR3 nucleotides: TGTGCCAGCAGCCACGACACCTACAATGAGCAGTTCTTC.

The gene calls are TRBV19 and TRBJ1-5, with D perhaps matching TRBD1 (6 bases). This CDR3 has 15 residues. The ends were cut back, 5 bases at V and 10 bases at J, with 21 bases in the middle. Per the germline V gene, CDR1 is LNHDA and CDR2 is SQIVND (reference sequence). CDR3 sequence reads: CASSLMLGAEHPQHF. The CDR3 DNA reads TGTGCCAGTAGTCTCATGCTGGGGGCAGAGCATCCCCAGCATTTT.

This clone came up once. V and J are TRBV27 and TRBJ1-2, with D possibly TRBD1 on 5 matching bases. Germline lookup yields CDR1 MNHEY and CDR2 SMNVEV (reference sequence). Trimming cost V 3 bases and J 10 bases, with 21 bases left between them. The CDR3 loop spans 15 amino acids. CDR3 bases: TGTGCCAGCAGTTTCTGGAGGGACCTCATGAAGAACTACACCTTC. Translation gives CASSFWRDLMKNYTF.

The gene calls are TRBV27 and TRBJ2-3; 9 positions match TRBD2. The germline V gene has CDR1 MNHEY and CDR2 SMNVEV (reference sequence). V gave up 10 bases and J gave up 11 bases; unmatched junction bases: 16. The CDR3 has 14 amino acids. The CDR3 spells CATTLLAREGEQYF. In nucleotides, the CDR3 is TGTGCCACCACTCTCCTCGCGCGGGAGGGTGAGCAGTATTTT.

This chain joins TRBV15 and TRBJ2-1, with TRBD1 identical over 8 bases. In germline, CDR1 is LNHNV, CDR2 YYDKDF (reference sequence). CDR3 length equals 17 residues. With V trimmed by 5 bases and J by 6 bases, 15 bases remained unmatched. The CDR3 nucleotides are TGTGCCACCAGCTCTGGACAGGGTTTTCGGAACCTCAATGAGCAGTTCTTC. Translation: CATSSGQGFRNLNEQFF.

This chain uses TRBV7-8 with TRBJ2-1, with 9 bases fitting TRBD2. Germline CDR1 is SGHVS and CDR2 is FQNEAQ. The CDR3 sequence is 21 residues long. V was clipped by 1 base and J by 0 bases; unmatched bases: 16. The CDR3 protein is CASSLVVSSGEPLSSYNEQFF. DNA of the CDR3: TGTGCCAGCAGCTTAGTTGTCTCTAGCGGGGAGCCTCTGAGCTCCTACAATGAGCAGTTCTTC.

A single count supports this clone. The gene calls are TRBV7-3 and TRBJ2-1, with 8 bases lining up with TRBD2. The J segment lost 5 bases and the V segment lost 0 bases, leaving 27 bases of the junction unmatched. CDR3 length: 23 amino acids. From germline, CDR1 is SGHTA and CDR2 FQGTGA. The CDR3 coding sequence is TGTGCCAGCAGCTTAACCCCCCGTGGGGTGGGGGGGGTCGGGACTAGGCCGAACAATGAGCAGTTCTTC. Its translation: CASSLTPRGVGGVGTRPNNEQFF.

V usage is TRBV28 and J usage is TRBJ2-7; 8 bases match TRBD1. Germline CDR1 and CDR2: MDHEN and SYDVKM. The V segment lost 1 base and the J segment 3 bases; nucleotides outside the gene matches: 2. The CDR3 runs to 14 residues. As DNA, the CDR3 is TGTGCCAGCAGTTTATCGGGACAGGACTACGAGCAGTACTTC. Encoded protein: CASSLSGQDYEQYF.

The chain has TRBV7-9 and TRBJ2-3; D not resolved. Trimming left V 3 bases short and J 9 bases short, with 16 bases between. Germline V gene lookup returns CDR1 SEHNR and CDR2 FQNEAQ (reference sequence). The CDR3 runs 14 residues. The CDR3 coding sequence is TGTGCCAGCAGCTTGTCAGATCCGGAACAGACGCAGTATTTT. Translation: CASSLSDPEQTQYF.

The J gene is TRBJ1-2, the V gene TRBV30, with 9 bases matching TRBD1. Trimming removed 0 bases from V and 4 bases from J; junction bases left unmatched: 12. The CDR3 has 17 amino acids. The germline CDR1 and CDR2 sequences are GTSNPN and SVGIG (reference sequence). CDR3 in amino acids: CAWSVGVGTGLIYGYTF. The CDR3 nucleotides read TGTGCCTGGAGTGTCGGGGTCGGGACAGGGCTTATCTATGGCTACACCTTC.

This chain uses TRBV5-1 with TRBJ1-2, with 8 bases identical to TRBD1. Trimming at V came to 3 bases and at J to 4 bases, leaving 8 bases not matched to a gene. CDR1 and CDR2 (germline): SGHRS, YFSETQ. CDR3 size: 15 residues. CDR3 sequence: CASSSGPDRVYGYTF. DNA for the CDR3: TGCGCCAGCAGCTCCGGGCCGGACAGGGTCTATGGCTACACCTTC.

The chain joins TRBV6-5 to TRBJ2-7; 8 nucleotides match TRBD2. The CDR3 consists of 15 residues. Germline V gives CDR1 MNHEY, CDR2 SVGAGI. Trimming at V came to 6 bases and at J to 6 bases, leaving 13 bases not matched to a gene. The CDR3 reads CASRASGRVSGEQYV. The CDR3 nucleotides read TGTGCCAGCAGGGCGAGCGGGAGAGTCTCGGGCGAGCAGTACGTC.

The chain combines TRBV25-1 with TRBJ2-5; 8 bases fit TRBD2. Near its end, the DNA agrees better with TRBJ2-7, so the J call may be wrong. The CDR3 covers 16 residues. Germline CDR1 MGHDK, CDR2 SYGVNS. The CDR3 bases are TGTGCCAGCAGTGCGGGAGGGGGTTCTGGCTACTACGAGCAGTACTTC. Translation gives CASSAGGGSGYYEQYF.

The gene calls are TRBV5-4 and TRBJ2-3, with D possibly matching TRBD2 (6 bases). The V and J ends lost 0 bases and 6 bases respectively, with 8 bases between them. The germline V gene has CDR1 SGHNT and CDR2 YYREEE (reference sequence). There are 13 residues in the CDR3. The CDR3 region has the DNA TGTGCCAGCAGCTTGGCCGGGAGTGATACGCAGTATTTT. This sequence encodes CASSLAGSDTQYF.

V is TRBV11-2 and J is TRBJ1-1, with unresolved D. Germline-derived CDR1 and CDR2 are SGHAT and FQNNGV. V was pared by 5 bases and J by 4 bases, with 11 bases between. CDR3 length: 13 amino acids. The CDR3 region is CASSLVRGTEAFF. The DNA for the CDR3 is TGTGCCAGCAGCCTGGTCCGCGGCACTGAAGCTTTCTTT.

V and J are TRBV5-1 and TRBJ2-7; TRBD1 agrees at 8 bases. Germline loops: CDR1 SGHRS, CDR2 YFSETQ. J gave up 4 bases and V 4 bases, and 25 bases lay outside the gene matches. The CDR3 runs to 20 residues. This CDR3 is CASSPTVGQGGWRDSYEQYF. The CDR3 DNA reads as TGCGCCAGCAGCCCCACTGTCGGACAGGGTGGTTGGCGTGATTCTTACGAGCAGTACTTC.

The chain employs TRBV27 and TRBJ1-2; D uncertain. Trimming took off 5 bases at V and 6 bases at J, with 13 bases between the two ends. This CDR3 contains 13 residues. Germline V gives CDR1 MNHEY, CDR2 SMNVEV (reference sequence). The CDR3 loop is CASSEWALNGYTF. CDR3 nucleotides: TGTGCCAGCAGTGAATGGGCATTAAATGGCTACACCTTC.